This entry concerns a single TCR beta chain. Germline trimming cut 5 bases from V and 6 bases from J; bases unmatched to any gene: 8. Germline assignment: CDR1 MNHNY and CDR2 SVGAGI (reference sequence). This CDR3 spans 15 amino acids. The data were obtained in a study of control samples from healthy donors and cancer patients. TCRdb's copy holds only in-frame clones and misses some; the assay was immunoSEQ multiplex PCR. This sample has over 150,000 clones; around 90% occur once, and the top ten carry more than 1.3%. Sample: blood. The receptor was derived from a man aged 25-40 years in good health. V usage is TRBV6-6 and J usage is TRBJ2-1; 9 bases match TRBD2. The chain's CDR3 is CASSTLAGGVNEQFF. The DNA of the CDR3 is TGTGCCAGCAGTACCCTGGCGGGAGGGGTCAATGAGCAGTTCTTC.